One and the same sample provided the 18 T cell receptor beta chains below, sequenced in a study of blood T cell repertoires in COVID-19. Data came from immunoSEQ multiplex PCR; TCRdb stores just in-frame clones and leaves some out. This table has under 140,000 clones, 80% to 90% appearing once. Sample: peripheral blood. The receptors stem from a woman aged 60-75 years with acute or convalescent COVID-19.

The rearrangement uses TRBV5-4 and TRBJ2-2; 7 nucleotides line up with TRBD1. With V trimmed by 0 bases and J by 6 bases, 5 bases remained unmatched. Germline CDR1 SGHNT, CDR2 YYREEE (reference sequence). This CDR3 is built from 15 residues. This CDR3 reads CASSLGQGVAGELFF. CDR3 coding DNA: TGTGCCAGCAGCTTGGGGCAGGGGGTGGCCGGGGAGCTGTTTTTT.

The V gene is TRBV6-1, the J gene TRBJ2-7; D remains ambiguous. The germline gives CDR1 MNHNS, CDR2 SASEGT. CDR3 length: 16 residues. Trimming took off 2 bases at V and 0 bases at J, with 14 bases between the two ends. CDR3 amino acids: CASSEQAVDISYEQYF. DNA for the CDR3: TGTGCCAGCAGTGAACAGGCCGTAGACATCTCCTACGAGCAGTACTTC.

In DNA form, the CDR3 reads TGTGCCAGCAGCTTAGTTACGGTAGAGGGGGCCAACGTCCTGACTTTC. Its translation: CASSLVTVEGANVLTF. The chain joins TRBV13 to TRBJ2-6; unclear D gene. CDR1 and CDR2 (germline): PRHDT, FYEKMQ (reference sequence). V was trimmed by 1 base and J by 4 bases, leaving 11 bases between them. The CDR3 has 16 amino acids.

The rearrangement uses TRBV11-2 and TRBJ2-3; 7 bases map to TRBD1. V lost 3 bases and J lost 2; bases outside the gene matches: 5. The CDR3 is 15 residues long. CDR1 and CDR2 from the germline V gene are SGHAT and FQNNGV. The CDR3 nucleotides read TGTGCCAGCAGCTTTTTCCAGGGGGACACAGATACGCAGTATTTT. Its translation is CASSFFQGDTDTQYF.

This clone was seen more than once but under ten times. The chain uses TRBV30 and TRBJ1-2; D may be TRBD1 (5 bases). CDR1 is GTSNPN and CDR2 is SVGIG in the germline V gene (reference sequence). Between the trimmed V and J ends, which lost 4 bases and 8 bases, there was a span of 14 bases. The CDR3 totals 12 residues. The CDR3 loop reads CAWTAGPDGYTF. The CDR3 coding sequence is TGTGCCTGGACAGCGGGACCCGACGGCTACACCTTC.

The CDR3 reads CASSLLVGATDTGELFF. CDR3 sequence (DNA): TGTGCCAGCAGCTTATTAGTAGGGGCCACGGACACCGGGGAGCTGTTTTTT. The chain couples TRBV11-2 to TRBJ2-2; possibly TRBD1 for D (5 bases). The V end lost 2 bases, the J end lost 3 bases, and 16 bases lay between the germline ends. Germline-derived CDR1 and CDR2 are SGHAT and FQNNGV. The CDR3 has 17 amino acids.

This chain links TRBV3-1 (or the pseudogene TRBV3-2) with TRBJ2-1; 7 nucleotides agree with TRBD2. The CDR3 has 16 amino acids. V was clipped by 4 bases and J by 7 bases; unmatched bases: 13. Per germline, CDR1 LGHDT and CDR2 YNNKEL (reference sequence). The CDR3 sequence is CASSPLSGVGENEQFF. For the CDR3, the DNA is TGTGCCAGCAGCCCCCTGAGCGGGGTGGGTGAGAATGAGCAGTTCTTC.

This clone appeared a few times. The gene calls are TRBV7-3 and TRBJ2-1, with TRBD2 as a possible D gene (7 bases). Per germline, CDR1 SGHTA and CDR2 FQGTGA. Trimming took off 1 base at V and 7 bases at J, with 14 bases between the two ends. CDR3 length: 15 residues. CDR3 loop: CASSLIGGGLNEQFF. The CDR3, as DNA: TGTGCCAGCAGCTTAATAGGGGGAGGGCTAAATGAGCAGTTCTTC.

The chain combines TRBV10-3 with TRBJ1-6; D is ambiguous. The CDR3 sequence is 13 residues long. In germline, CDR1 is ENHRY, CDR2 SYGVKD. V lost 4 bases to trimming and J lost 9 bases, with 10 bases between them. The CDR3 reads CAISVGSGSPLHF. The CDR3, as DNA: TGTGCCATCAGTGTAGGGAGTGGTTCACCCCTCCACTTT.

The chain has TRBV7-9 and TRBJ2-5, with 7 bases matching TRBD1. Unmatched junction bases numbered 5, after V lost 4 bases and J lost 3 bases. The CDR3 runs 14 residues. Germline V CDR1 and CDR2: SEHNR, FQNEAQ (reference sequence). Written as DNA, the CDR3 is TGTGCCAGCAGCTACCACAGGGGCGAAGAGACCCAGTACTTC. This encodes CASSYHRGEETQYF. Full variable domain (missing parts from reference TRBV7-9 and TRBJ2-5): DTGVSQNPRHKITKRGQNVTFRCDPISEHNRLYWYRQTLGQGPEFLTYFQNEAQLEKSRLLSDRFSAERPKGSFSTLEIQRTEQGDSAMYLCASSYHRGEETQYFGPGTRLLVL.

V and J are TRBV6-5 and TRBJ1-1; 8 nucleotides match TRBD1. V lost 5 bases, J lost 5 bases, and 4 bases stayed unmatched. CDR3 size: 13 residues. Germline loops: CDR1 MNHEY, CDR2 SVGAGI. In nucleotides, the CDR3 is TGTGCCAGCAGTAGGACAGGGAGTACTGAAGCTTTCTTT. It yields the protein CASSRTGSTEAFF.

The CDR3 protein is CASSAPLGGASTDTQYF. The CDR3 DNA sequence: TGTGCCAGCAGCGCTCCACTGGGGGGGGCGAGCACAGATACGCAGTATTTT. This sequence joins TRBV9 and TRBJ2-3, with a possible D match to TRBD2 (7 bases). CDR1 is SGDLS, CDR2 YYNGEE, per germline. The CDR3 is made up of 17 amino acids. V lost 3 bases, J lost 0 bases, and 17 bases lay in between. Looking up the rest from reference TRBV9 and TRBJ2-3 gives the full variable domain: DSGVTQTPKHLITATGQRVTLRCSPRSGDLSVYWYQQSLDQGLQFLIQYYNGEERAKGNILERFSAQQFPDLHSELNLSSLELGDSALYFCASSAPLGGASTDTQYFGPGTRLTVL.

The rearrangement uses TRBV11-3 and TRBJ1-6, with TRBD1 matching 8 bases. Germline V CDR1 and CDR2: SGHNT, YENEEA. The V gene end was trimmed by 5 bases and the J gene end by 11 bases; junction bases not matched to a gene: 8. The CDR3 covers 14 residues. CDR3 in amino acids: CASSRTGRMPPLHF. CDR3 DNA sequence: TGTGCCAGCAGCCGGACAGGGAGGATGCCACCCCTCCACTTT.

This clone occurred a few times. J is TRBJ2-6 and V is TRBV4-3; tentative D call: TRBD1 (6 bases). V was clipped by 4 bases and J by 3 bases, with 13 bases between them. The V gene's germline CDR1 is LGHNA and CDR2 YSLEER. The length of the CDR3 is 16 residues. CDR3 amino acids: CASSPQGFGGANVLTF. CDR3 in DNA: TGCGCCAGCAGCCCTCAGGGGTTTGGTGGGGCCAACGTCCTGACTTTC.

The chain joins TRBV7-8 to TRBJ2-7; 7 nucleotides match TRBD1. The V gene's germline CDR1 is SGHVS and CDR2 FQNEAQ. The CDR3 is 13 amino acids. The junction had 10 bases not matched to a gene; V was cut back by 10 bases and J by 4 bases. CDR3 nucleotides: TGTGCCACCGGTCGGGACAGTTCGTACGAGCAGTACTTC. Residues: CATGRDSSYEQYF.

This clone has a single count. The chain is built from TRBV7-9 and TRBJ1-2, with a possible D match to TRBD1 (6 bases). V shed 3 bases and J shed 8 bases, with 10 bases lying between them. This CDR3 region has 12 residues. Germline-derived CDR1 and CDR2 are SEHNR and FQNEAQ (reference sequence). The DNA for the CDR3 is TGTGCCAGCAGCTTCGACAGGAGCGGCTACACCTTC. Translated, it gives CASSFDRSGYTF. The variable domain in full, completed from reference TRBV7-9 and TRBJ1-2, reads DTGVSQNPRHKITKRGQNVTFRCDPISEHNRLYWYRQTLGQGPEFLTYFQNEAQLEKSRLLSDRFSAERPKGSFSTLEIQRTEQGDSAMYLCASSFDRSGYTFGSGTRLTVV.

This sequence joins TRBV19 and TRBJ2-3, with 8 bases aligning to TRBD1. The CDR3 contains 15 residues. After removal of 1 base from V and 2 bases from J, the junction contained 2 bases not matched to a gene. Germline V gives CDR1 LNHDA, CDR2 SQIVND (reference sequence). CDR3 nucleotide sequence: TGTGCCAGTAGTATAGGGACAGGGCACACAGATACGCAGTATTTT. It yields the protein CASSIGTGHTDTQYF.

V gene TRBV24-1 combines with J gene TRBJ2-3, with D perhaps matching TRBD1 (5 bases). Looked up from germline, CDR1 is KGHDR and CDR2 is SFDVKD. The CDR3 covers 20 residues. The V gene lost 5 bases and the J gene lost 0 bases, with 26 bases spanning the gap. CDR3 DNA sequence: TGTGCCACCAGTGCCGTATTAAAGGGGCCGCAAACCGGGAGCACAGATACGCAGTATTTT. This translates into CATSAVLKGPQTGSTDTQYF.